Reported below is one TCR beta chain. V dropped 3 bases and J dropped 6; count of bases not matched to a gene: 5. The germline gives CDR1 LGHNA, CDR2 YNFKEQ. The CDR3 is 15 amino acids. This table comes from immunoSEQ multiplex PCR, and its TCRdb copy is limited to in-frame clones, with some not included. The sample has some 250,000 clones, 88% seen once; the top ten hold around 0.99%. This sample is drawn from a study of blood T cell repertoires in COVID-19. Study summary: COVID-19 samples from acute and convalescent phases originated in the United States, Italy and Spain.

The specimen was peripheral blood. The J gene is TRBJ1-4, the V gene TRBV4-2; 9 bases line up with TRBD1. This TCR derives from a woman aged 35 to 49 who had recovered from COVID-19. The CDR3 is CASSHRQGGDEKLFF. The CDR3 DNA is TGTGCCAGCAGCCACAGACAGGGGGGGGATGAAAAACTGTTTTTT.